The 8 T cell receptor beta chains reported below all come from one sample, sequenced in a study of cytomegalovirus exposure and HLA in healthy donors. Profiled with immunoSEQ multiplex PCR; TCRdb holds only in-frame clones, not every one. The sample shows a few hundred thousand clones, 85% to 90% of them seen only once. The sequenced sample was PBMCs. These receptors all stem from a woman aged 18 to 35 in good health and CMV-seronegative.

This rearrangement joins TRBV5-1 to TRBJ2-3; 11 positions agree with TRBD2. Germline CDR1 is SGHRS and CDR2 is YFSETQ. The CDR3 is made up of 16 amino acids. Trimming removed 0 bases from V and 5 bases from J; junction bases left unmatched: 5. The CDR3 region is CASSLELLAGGDTQYF. CDR3 in DNA: TGCGCCAGCAGCTTGGAGCTGCTAGCGGGGGGAGATACGCAGTATTTT. Combining the CDR3 with reference TRBV5-1 and TRBJ2-3 gives the whole variable domain KAGVTQTPRYLIKTRGQQVTLSCSPISGHRSVSWYQQTPGQGLQFLFEYFSETQRNKGNFPGRFSGRQFSNSRSEMNVSTLELGDSALYLCASSLELLAGGDTQYFGPGTRLTVL.

The table lists this clone with a count of one. The chain carries TRBV6-5 and TRBJ1-6; D is unclear. V was pared by 2 bases and J by 4 bases, with 12 bases between. CDR1 is MNHEY, CDR2 SVGAGI, per germline. CDR3 length: 16 residues. The CDR3 nucleotides are TGTGCCAGCAGTTACACCCAGGCAGATTATAATTCACCCCTCCACTTT. Protein product: CASSYTQADYNSPLHF.

The rearrangement uses TRBV7-8 and TRBJ1-1; tentatively, D is TRBD1 (5 bases). This CDR3 is 13 amino acids long. Trimming removed 5 bases from V and 6 bases from J, with 13 bases in between. From germline, CDR1 is SGHVS and CDR2 FQNEAQ. The CDR3 DNA reads as TGTGCCAGCAGCCCGGGGGGGAGAGCTGAAGCTTTCTTT. Translated, it gives CASSPGGRAEAFF.

The chain combines TRBV2 with TRBJ2-5; D uncertain. Germline CDR1 and CDR2: SNHLY and FYNNEI. The CDR3 sequence is 12 residues long. V gave up 7 bases and J gave up 3 bases, with 9 bases separating them. The CDR3 coding sequence is TGTGCCAGCAAGAGTATAAAAGAGACCCAGTACTTC. It translates to CASKSIKETQYF.

The sample holds a few counts of this clone. The gene calls are TRBV6-4 and TRBJ1-6, with 9 bases matching TRBD1. The V and J ends lost 6 bases and 7 bases, in that order; junction bases with no gene match: 4. CDR3 length: 14 residues. CDR1 is MRHNA and CDR2 is SNTAGT in the germline V gene. The CDR3 DNA reads TGTGCCAGCAGCGAGGACAGGGGAAATTCACCCCTCCACTTT. Translation gives CASSEDRGNSPLHF.

The sample holds one count of this clone. The gene calls are TRBV30 and TRBJ1-1, with a possible D match to TRBD1 (6 bases). Trimming shortened V by 0 bases and J by 10 bases, and 12 bases separated the two germline ends. The CDR3 contains 12 residues. The germline CDR1 and CDR2 sequences are GTSNPN and SVGIG (reference sequence). Here the CDR3 reads CAWSVERGGAFF. CDR3 DNA sequence: TGTGCCTGGAGTGTAGAAAGGGGGGGAGCTTTCTTT.

The chain couples TRBV6-5 to TRBJ2-2, with unresolved D. Germline V gives CDR1 MNHEY, CDR2 SVGAGI. Between the trimmed V and J ends, which lost 4 bases and 4 bases, there was a span of 7 bases. The CDR3 contains 13 residues. CDR3 sequence: CASSWSGTGELFF. The CDR3 coding sequence is TGTGCCAGCAGTTGGTCCGGCACCGGGGAGCTGTTTTTT.

The chain has TRBV7-4 and TRBJ1-6; tentative D call: TRBD1 (6 bases). V dropped 5 bases and J dropped 3 bases, with 14 bases sitting between them. In germline, CDR1 is SGHVT, CDR2 SQSDAQ. This CDR3 contains 16 residues. CDR3: CASSPHRQVYNSPLHF. The CDR3 DNA reads as TGTGCCAGCAGCCCTCACCGACAGGTCTATAATTCACCCCTCCACTTT.